These T cell receptor beta chains were read from a single sample in a study of CD8 T cells in Susac syndrome. TCRdb re-called the immunoSEQ multiplex PCR reads with MiXCR, one entry per CDR3 protein. The table shows approximately 160,000 distinct CDR3 sequences, with around 94% occurring only once. Sequencing was done on a sample of CD4+ T cells from PBMCs. The receptors were sampled from a human donor with multiple sclerosis. Each CDR3 is given without its conserved first and last residue. Clone size is stated in some rows and not others, as once, few, many or a class when expanded.

V	size	J	CDR3
TRBV9	-	TRBJ1-1	ASSHDPGTEAF
TRBV7-2	-	TRBJ1-5	ASSFTGAFNQPQH
TRBV25-1	-	TRBJ2-5	ASSVFGEVETQY
TRBV12-3/TRBV12-4	-	TRBJ2-2	ASSLGQGNTGELF
TRBV27	-	TRBJ2-3	ASSTRRGSTDTQY
TRBV29-1	once	TRBJ1-4	SVREGRDEKLF
TRBV11-2	-	TRBJ2-7	ASSLRGSLYEQY
TRBV14	-	TRBJ1-1	ASSALVNTEAF
TRBV19	-	TRBJ1-1	ASGVRNTEAF
TRBV5-6	-	TRBJ2-5	ASNHRRRRETQY
TRBV2	-	TRBJ1-4	ASIREGEKLF
TRBV27	-	TRBJ1-5	ASRPTGNQPQH
TRBV5-4	-	TRBJ1-4	ASSLHGANEKLF
TRBV29-1	-	TRBJ2-6	SVEKDSGANVLT
TRBV19	-	TRBJ1-5	ASSRTANQPQH
TRBV29-1	-	TRBJ1-5	SALTQDNQPQH
TRBV5-1	-	TRBJ2-5	ASSFNTLAEETQY
TRBV30	-	TRBJ1-4	AWSGPGTEEKLF
TRBV6-2/TRBV6-3	-	TRBJ2-3	ASRNRDTQY
TRBV19	-	TRBJ1-2	ASSAGQYGYT
TRBV12-3/TRBV12-4	-	TRBJ2-5	ASSAGAGETQY
TRBV29-1	-	TRBJ2-3	SARGSTDTQY
TRBV20-1	once	TRBJ2-2	SARGPAYVGGELF
TRBV5-1	-	TRBJ2-6	ASSTGTGGAFGANVLT
TRBV9	-	TRBJ2-5	ASSVGRVQETQY
TRBV27	-	TRBJ2-6	ASSRLPSRSGANVLT
TRBV5-4	-	TRBJ2-2	ASSWTSGSTGELF
TRBV5-1	-	TRBJ2-3	ASSLEITDTQY
TRBV28	once	TRBJ1-5	ASSLRLPNQPQH
TRBV5-1	-	TRBJ2-7	ASSLGQGTSYEQY
TRBV19	-	TRBJ2-1	ASSIGAAGDIEQF
TRBV18	-	TRBJ2-4	ASSPTWGGIQY
TRBV20-1	-	TRBJ1-1	SARQSMNTEAF
TRBV4-1	-	TRBJ2-6	ASSQQPGTAGANVLT
TRBV9	few	TRBJ1-1	ASSALQGNTEAF
TRBV28	-	TRBJ2-3	ASRSQQADTQY
TRBV6-1	-	TRBJ2-7	ASTGTYEQY
TRBV18	-	TRBJ2-5	ASSPSGLAGQETQY
TRBV20-1	-	TRBJ2-1	SASHGTNEQF
TRBV29-1	-	TRBJ1-2	SGTDRVEGYT
TRBV6-1	-	TRBJ1-2	ASSELFGTSDKNYGYT
TRBV27	-	TRBJ2-7	ASSGQGGTNEQY
TRBV20-1	-	TRBJ2-7	SAPPGTGSHEQY
TRBV19	-	TRBJ1-2	ASTRGTGEYGYT
TRBV9	-	TRBJ2-1	ASSVGETGAYNEQF
TRBV2	-	TRBJ2-1	ASSLSGSLPF
TRBV20-1	-	TRBJ2-1	SVPEQF
TRBV27	-	TRBJ2-7	ASSRGQGAHEQY